Sequencing of this TCR beta chain was carried out in a study of cytotoxic CD8 clonotypes in ibrutinib-treated CLL. Study information: Of a cohort that held roughly eleven relapsed/refractory and some 14 treatment-naive patients, some 17 were IGHV unmutated. Response samples came after a median roughly 11 months of treatment, range 6 to 36. Broader study findings: Clonality went up at the time of ibrutinib response, stayed stable in sustained remission, and later dropped back toward its baseline level at progression.

Some clones are missing from TCRdb's copy, which holds only in-frame ones; the method was immunoSEQ multiplex PCR. This sample has some 200,000 clones, with over 65% found just once. This CDR3 is built from 16 residues. Per germline, CDR1 LGHNT and CDR2 FRNRAP. V lost 5 bases, J lost 2 bases, and 6 bases stayed unmatched. A note on this clone: Antigen: not known.

The chain couples TRBV12-5 to TRBJ2-3; 11 bases fit TRBD2. Material: PBMCs, obtained after 12 months of ibrutinib treatment. The sequence was collected from a human donor with chronic lymphocytic leukemia. CDR3 nucleotides: TGTGCTAGTGGTACTGGGACTAGCGGAGTCACAGATACGCAGTATTTT. It is translated as CASGTGTSGVTDTQYF.